This T cell receptor (beta chain) was profiled in a study of T cells after posttransplantation cyclophosphamide. The study, taken as a whole, reports: TRB clonality was highly associated with recipient CMV seropositivity and reactivation. TRB overlap between skin or GI tissue T cells and blood was limited. Later blood repertoires were often dominated by clones from the donor CD8+ memory compartment.

Cyclophosphamide on days +3 and +4 followed busulfan-fludarabine conditioning and a marrow graft. The data were produced by immunoSEQ multiplex PCR, yet TCRdb's version contains in-frame clones alone and is incomplete. The repertoire consists of more than 9,000 clones, none detected only once. Germline V gene sequence: CDR1 MRHNA, CDR2 SNTAGT. V lost 11 bases and J lost 4, with 14 bases in between. The CDR3 has 12 amino acids. This clone was counted at least ten times. Its cognate antigen is unknown. This sequence originates from a female patient aged 35 to 55 who received an allogeneic stem cell transplant from a related donor, was CMV-positive, and had no GVHD. Some T cells here may be from the graft donor. The sample was PBMCs, taken after allogeneic stem cell transplant with posttransplant cyclophosphamide. The chain links TRBV6-4 to TRBJ1-2, with D possibly matching TRBD1 (5 bases). The CDR3 sequence: CASRGATYGYTF. The CDR3 DNA sequence: TGTGCCTCAAGGGGCGCTACCTATGGCTACACCTTC.